Sequencing of this T cell receptor beta chain was carried out in a study of blood T cell repertoires in COVID-19. Study context: PBMCs, B-cell-depleted T cells, or T cells were the source of the cDNA or gDNA that made up the material.

Original handling: Amplifying reference gene primers gave estimates of nucleated cell counts. Clones were read by immunoSEQ multiplex PCR, and TCRdb kept only the in-frame ones, dropping some. D and trimming come from the DNA, and the V and J calls and clone size come from that table. The sample yields over 120,000 clones, approximately 87% seen once. Material for sequencing was peripheral blood. The sequence was obtained from a woman aged 45-60 years with active or convalescent COVID-19.

CDR3 nucleotide sequence: TGTGCCAGCTCACCACGGGGACAGGGGGTGAACACTGAAGCTTTCTTT. This encodes CASSPRGQGVNTEAFF. The chain is built from TRBV18 and TRBJ1-1; the match to TRBD1 covers 11 bases. With 1 base clipped from V and 0 bases from J, the junction kept 1 base outside the gene matches. CDR3 size: 16 residues. Germline CDR1 reads KGHSH; CDR2 reads LQKENI.